This T cell receptor (beta chain) comes out of a study of shared clonotypes between healthy human individuals. On this clone: In the same sample, other DNA sequences code for this CDR3.

Some clones are missing from TCRdb's copy, which holds only in-frame ones; the method was immunoSEQ multiplex PCR. The table records 2,100,000 or so clones, more than 90% of them present only once. This sequence originates from a man aged 18 to 30 in good health. Sample: naive CD4+ T cells sorted from blood. Subset noted: CD45RA+ positively selected.

CDR3 bases: TGTGCCAGCAGCTTAGGGGGGGACTCCTACGAGCAGTACTTC. Translation gives CASSLGGDSYEQYF. This chain joins TRBV7-2 and TRBJ2-7; a weak D match, TRBD2 (6 bases). CDR3 length: 14 residues. The ends were cut back, 1 base at V and 0 bases at J, with 7 bases in the middle. Germline CDR1 reads SGHTA; CDR2 reads FQGNSA.